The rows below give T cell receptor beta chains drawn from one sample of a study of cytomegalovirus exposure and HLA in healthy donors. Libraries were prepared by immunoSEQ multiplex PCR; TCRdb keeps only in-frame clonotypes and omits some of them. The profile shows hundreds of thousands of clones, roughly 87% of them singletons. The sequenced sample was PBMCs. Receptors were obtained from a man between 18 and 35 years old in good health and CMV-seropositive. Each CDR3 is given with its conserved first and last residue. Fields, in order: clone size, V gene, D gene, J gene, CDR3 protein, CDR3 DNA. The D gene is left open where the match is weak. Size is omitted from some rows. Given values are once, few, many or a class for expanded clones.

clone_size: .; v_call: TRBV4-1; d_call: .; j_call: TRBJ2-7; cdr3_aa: CASSQGGHFSYEQYF; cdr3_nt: TGCGCCAGCAGCCAAGGCGGGCACTTCTCCTACGAGCAGTACTTC
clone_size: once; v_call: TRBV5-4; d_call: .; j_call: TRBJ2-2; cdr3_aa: CASREDSGELFF; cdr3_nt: TGTGCCAGCCGAGAAGATTCCGGGGAGCTGTTTTTT
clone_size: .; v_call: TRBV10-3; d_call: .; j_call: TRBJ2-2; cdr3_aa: CAITGVAGHGTGELFF; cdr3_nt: TGTGCCATCACAGGAGTCGCTGGACACGGCACCGGGGAGCTGTTTTTT
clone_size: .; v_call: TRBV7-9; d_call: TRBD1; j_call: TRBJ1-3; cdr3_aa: CASSARQGPSSGNTIYF; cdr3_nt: TGTGCCAGCAGCGCCAGACAGGGTCCGAGCTCTGGAAACACCATATATTTT
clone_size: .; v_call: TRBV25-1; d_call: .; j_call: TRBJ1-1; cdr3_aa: CASSWGLRNTEAFF; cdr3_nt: TGTGCCAGCAGTTGGGGTTTGAGAAACACTGAAGCTTTCTTT
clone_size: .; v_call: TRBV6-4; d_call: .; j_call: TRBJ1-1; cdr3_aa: CASSESGENTEAFF; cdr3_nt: TGTGCCAGCAGTGAATCAGGAGAGAACACTGAAGCTTTCTTT
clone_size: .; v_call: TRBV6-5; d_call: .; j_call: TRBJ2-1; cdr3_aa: CASSRGMGTYNEQFF; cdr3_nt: TGTGCCAGCAGTCGAGGCATGGGGACCTACAATGAGCAGTTCTTC
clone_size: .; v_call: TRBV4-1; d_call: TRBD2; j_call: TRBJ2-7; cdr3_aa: CASSQVLAGGLGEQYF; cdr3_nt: TGCGCCAGCAGCCAAGTATTAGCGGGAGGCCTGGGGGAGCAGTACTTC
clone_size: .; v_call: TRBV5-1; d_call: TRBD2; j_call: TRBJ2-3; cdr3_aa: CASSLSGRDTQYF; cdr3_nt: TGCGCCAGCAGCTTGAGCGGGAGGGATACGCAGTATTTT
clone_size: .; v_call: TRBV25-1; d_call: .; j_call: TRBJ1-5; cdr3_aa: CASSETGWAQPQHF; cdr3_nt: TGTGCCAGCAGTGAAACAGGGTGGGCCCAGCCCCAGCATTTT
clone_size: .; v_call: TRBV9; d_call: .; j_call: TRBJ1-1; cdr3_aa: CASSVARGDTEAFF; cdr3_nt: TGTGCCAGCAGCGTAGCTAGGGGGGACACTGAAGCTTTCTTT
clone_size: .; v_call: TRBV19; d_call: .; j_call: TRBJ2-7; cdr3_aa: CASSMLGQYEQYF; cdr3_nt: TGTGCCAGTAGTATGCTTGGGCAGTACGAGCAGTACTTC
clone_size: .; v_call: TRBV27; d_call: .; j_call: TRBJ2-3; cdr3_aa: CASSLLSGGTSNTQYF; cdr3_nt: TGTGCCAGCAGTTTATTGAGCGGAGGTACCTCCAATACGCAGTATTTT
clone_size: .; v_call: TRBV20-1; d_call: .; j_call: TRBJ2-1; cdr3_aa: CSADFTNEQFF; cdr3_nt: TGCAGTGCGGATTTTACCAATGAGCAGTTCTTC
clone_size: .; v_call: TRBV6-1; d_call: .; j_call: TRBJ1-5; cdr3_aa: CASSEQVAQPQHF; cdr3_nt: TGTGCCAGCAGTGAACAGGTCGCTCAGCCCCAGCATTTT
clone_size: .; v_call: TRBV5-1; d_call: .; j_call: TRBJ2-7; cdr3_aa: CASSFGRALDEQYF; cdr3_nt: TGCGCCAGCAGCTTTGGCAGGGCCCTGGACGAGCAGTACTTC
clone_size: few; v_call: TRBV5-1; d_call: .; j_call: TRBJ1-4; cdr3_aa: CASSAFGVEEKLFF; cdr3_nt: TGCGCCAGCAGCGCCTTCGGGGTAGAGGAAAAACTGTTTTTT
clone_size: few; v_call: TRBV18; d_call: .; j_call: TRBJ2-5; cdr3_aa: CASSPFQREETQYF; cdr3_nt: TGTGCCAGCTCACCATTTCAAAGGGAGGAGACCCAGTACTTC
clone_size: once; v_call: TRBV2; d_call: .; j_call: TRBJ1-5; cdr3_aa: CASSDQSVYQPQHF; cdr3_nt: TGTGCCAGCAGTGACCAGAGTGTGTATCAGCCCCAGCATTTT
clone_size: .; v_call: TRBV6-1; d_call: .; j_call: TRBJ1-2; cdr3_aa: CATGVWGTYGYTF; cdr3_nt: TGTGCCACCGGGGTATGGGGGACCTATGGCTACACCTTC
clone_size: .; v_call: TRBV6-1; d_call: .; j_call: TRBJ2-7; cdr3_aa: CASAIAYEQYF; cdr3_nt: TGTGCCAGCGCTATAGCATACGAGCAGTACTTC
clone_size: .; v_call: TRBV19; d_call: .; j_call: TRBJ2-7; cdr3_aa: CASSIRGQIPYEQYF; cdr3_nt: TGTGCCAGTAGTATAAGGGGCCAGATCCCCTACGAGCAGTACTTC
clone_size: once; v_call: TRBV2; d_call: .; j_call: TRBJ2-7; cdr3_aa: CASSDGRLNEQYF; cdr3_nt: TGTGCCAGCAGTGACGGCCGGCTGAACGAGCAGTACTTC
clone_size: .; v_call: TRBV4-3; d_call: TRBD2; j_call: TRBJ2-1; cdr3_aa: CASSQARGAGAYNEQFF; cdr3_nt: TGCGCCAGCAGCCAGGCAAGAGGAGCGGGAGCTTACAATGAGCAGTTCTTC
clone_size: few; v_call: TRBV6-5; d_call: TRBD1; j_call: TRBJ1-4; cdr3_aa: CASSYSRTGGIEKLFF; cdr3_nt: TGTGCCAGCAGTTACTCTCGGACAGGGGGCATAGAAAAACTGTTTTTT
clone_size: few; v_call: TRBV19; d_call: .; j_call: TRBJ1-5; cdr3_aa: CASRGVDFTQPQHF; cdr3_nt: TGTGCCAGTAGGGGGGTGGATTTTACGCAGCCCCAGCATTTT
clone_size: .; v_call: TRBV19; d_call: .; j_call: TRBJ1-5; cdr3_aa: CASTSKYNQPQHF; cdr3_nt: TGTGCCAGTACTTCCAAGTATAATCAGCCCCAGCATTTT
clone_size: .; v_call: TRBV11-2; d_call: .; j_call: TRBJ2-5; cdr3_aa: CASSLGQQETQYF; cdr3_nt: TGTGCCAGCAGCTTAGGACAGCAAGAGACCCAGTACTTC